This passage covers 14 T cell receptor beta chains from one sample sequenced in a study of cytomegalovirus exposure and HLA in healthy donors. Use of 60 Vbeta and 13 Jbeta primers characterized the PCR. Data came from immunoSEQ multiplex PCR; TCRdb stores just in-frame clones and leaves some out. Of 100,000 to 150,000 clones in the sample, around 72% were seen once. What was sequenced was PBMCs. The receptors come from a human donor in good health.

The chain combines TRBV27 with TRBJ1-1, with 8 bases matching TRBD1. CDR1 is MNHEY and CDR2 is SMNVEV in the germline V gene (reference sequence). This CDR3 is 16 amino acids long. V lost 2 bases to trimming and J lost 11 bases; unmatched junction nucleotides: 16. DNA of the CDR3: TGTGCCAGCAGTTTAGCCGACCGGGTTCACAGGGGGGATGCTTTCTTT. Encoded protein: CASSLADRVHRGDAFF.

This clone has only one observation. V and J are TRBV5-6 and TRBJ1-2; 7 bases agree with TRBD1. The trim removed 4 bases at V and 8 bases at J, leaving 8 bases unmatched. Germline V gene data show CDR1 as SGHDT and CDR2 as YYEEEE. This CDR3 spans 13 amino acids. The DNA of the CDR3 is TGTGCCAGCAGCCGGACAGGACCGGGGGGCTACACCTTC. This encodes CASSRTGPGGYTF. The whole variable domain, remainder taken from reference TRBV5-6 and TRBJ1-2, is DAGVTQSPTHLIKTRGQQVTLRCSPKSGHDTVSWYQQALGQGPQFIFQYYEEEERQRGNFPDRFSGHQFPNYSSELNVNALLLGDSALYLCASSRTGPGGYTFGSGTRLTVV.

In this sample, this clone turned up a few times. V gene TRBV6-4 combines with J gene TRBJ2-1; possibly TRBD2 for D (7 bases). The CDR3 is 15 residues long. V lost 3 bases and J lost 7, with 16 bases in between. CDR1 and CDR2 (germline): MRHNA, SNTAGT. The CDR3 DNA sequence: TGTGCCAGCAGTGAAAGTGGGGGGGCAGGGAATGAGCAGTTCTTC. Its protein product is CASSESGGAGNEQFF.

Regarding this clone: One junction end disagrees with the germline gene, perhaps due to a read error. This rearrangement joins TRBV7-9 to TRBJ2-3; TRBD2 aligns across 12 bases. There are 15 residues in the CDR3. Germline CDR1 and CDR2: SEHNR and FQNEAQ (reference sequence). CDR3 residues: CASSLAGGSTDTQYF. The CDR3 region has the DNA TGTGCCAGCAGCCTAGCGGGGGGGAGCACAGATACGCAGTATTTT.

The chain employs TRBV11-2 and TRBJ1-1; D is unclear. Trimming took 5 bases from V and 3 from J, leaving 7 bases between them. The CDR3 spans 12 residues. The germline V gene encodes CDR1 SGHAT and CDR2 FQNNGV. The CDR3 DNA is TGTGCCAGCAGCCTCCCGTACACTGAAGCTTTCTTT. This codes for CASSLPYTEAFF.

The rearrangement links TRBV19 to TRBJ1-2; D is unresolved. Trimming pared 2 bases from V and 3 bases from J, leaving 10 bases between. The CDR3 covers 14 residues. Germline lookup yields CDR1 LNHDA and CDR2 SQIVND (reference sequence). The CDR3 DNA is TGTGCCAGTAGTATACCGGGAAGGGACTATGGCTACACCTTC. Encoded protein: CASSIPGRDYGYTF. Using reference TRBV19 and TRBJ1-2 for the parts outside the CDR3, the full variable domain is DGGITQSPKYLFRKEGQNVTLSCEQNLNHDAMYWYRQDPGQGLRLIYYSQIVNDFQKGDIAEGYSVSREKKESFPLTVTSAQKNPTAFYLCASSIPGRDYGYTFGSGTRLTVV.

This clone was observed once. The CDR3 region has the DNA TGTGCCAGCAGCTTAGGTAGCGGGGGGAGACCTTCCTACAATGAGCAGTTCTTC. Its protein is CASSLGSGGRPSYNEQFF. The chain employs TRBV7-9 and TRBJ2-1, with 10 bases identical to TRBD2. The trim removed 1 base at V and 1 base at J, leaving 7 bases unmatched. Germline assignment: CDR1 SEHNR and CDR2 FQNEAQ (reference sequence). The CDR3 is 18 amino acids.

The rearrangement uses TRBV11-2 and TRBJ2-7; 8 positions match TRBD1. CDR3 length: 17 residues. After removal of 1 base from V and 1 base from J, the junction contained 9 bases not matched to a gene. Looked up from germline, CDR1 is SGHAT and CDR2 is FQNNGV. The CDR3 region has the DNA TGTGCCAGCAGCTTAGGGCCCAGGGGGCCGGTATCCTACGAGCAGTACTTC. Protein product: CASSLGPRGPVSYEQYF.

This chain connects TRBV2 to TRBJ1-2; TRBD1 aligns across 9 bases. This CDR3 is 15 amino acids long. V lost 0 bases, J lost 6 bases, and 5 bases stayed unmatched. In germline, CDR1 is SNHLY, CDR2 FYNNEI. For the CDR3, the DNA is TGTGCCAGCAGTGAAGCCCTACAGGGGGCGGATGGCTACACCTTC. Amino acids: CASSEALQGADGYTF.

The chain carries TRBV14 and TRBJ1-1; D is possibly TRBD1 (6 bases). CDR1 and CDR2 from the germline V gene are SGHDN and FVKESK. Trimming pared 0 bases from V and 1 base from J, leaving 18 bases between. CDR3 size: 18 residues. The CDR3 region is CASSQDPRIGTPNTEAFF. The CDR3, as DNA: TGTGCCAGCAGCCAAGACCCCCGGATAGGGACACCGAACACTGAAGCTTTCTTT. The full variable domain, with the rest looked up from reference TRBV14 and TRBJ1-1, is EAGVTQFPSHSVIEKGQTVTLRCDPISGHDNLYWYRRVMGKEIKFLLHFVKESKQDESGMPNNRFLAERTGGTYSTLKVQPAELEDSGVYFCASSQDPRIGTPNTEAFFGQGTRLTVV.

V usage is TRBV4-3 and J usage is TRBJ2-3, with D possibly TRBD2 on 6 matching bases. The CDR3 has 16 amino acids. V was trimmed by 0 bases and J by 3 bases, leaving 13 bases between them. Germline assignment: CDR1 LGHNA and CDR2 YSLEER. The CDR3 here is CASSQDAGTGTDTQYF. The CDR3 DNA reads TGCGCCAGCAGCCAAGATGCCGGGACTGGGACAGATACGCAGTATTTT.

The genes are TRBV4-1 and TRBJ2-7; a possible D gene is TRBD2 (7 bases). The CDR3 is 16 residues long. The germline CDR1 and CDR2 sequences are MGHRA and YSYEKL. The ends were cut back, 0 bases at V and 2 bases at J, with 14 bases in the middle. The CDR3, as DNA: TGCGCCAGCAGCCAAGAGGCGGGAGAGGGGGCCTACGAGCAGTACTTC. Amino acids: CASSQEAGEGAYEQYF.

The V gene is TRBV25-1, the J gene TRBJ2-7, with a tentative D call TRBD1 (6 bases). The CDR3 covers 15 residues. The germline V gene has CDR1 MGHDK and CDR2 SYGVNS. Trimming cost V 7 bases and J 6 bases, with 22 bases left between them. CDR3 in DNA: TGTGCCAGCAACCCGACAACAGGGTATGGGATCGAGCAGTACTTC. Translating it yields CASNPTTGYGIEQYF.

The chain uses TRBV7-9 and TRBJ2-7, with D maybe TRBD2 (5 bases). CDR3 length: 14 amino acids. Germline CDR1 and CDR2: SEHNR and FQNEAQ (reference sequence). Trimming took 0 bases from V and 9 from J, leaving 15 bases between them. In DNA, the CDR3 is TGTGCCAGCAGCTTAGCTCCCGAACGGGGTCGGCAGTACTTC. Translating gives CASSLAPERGRQYF.